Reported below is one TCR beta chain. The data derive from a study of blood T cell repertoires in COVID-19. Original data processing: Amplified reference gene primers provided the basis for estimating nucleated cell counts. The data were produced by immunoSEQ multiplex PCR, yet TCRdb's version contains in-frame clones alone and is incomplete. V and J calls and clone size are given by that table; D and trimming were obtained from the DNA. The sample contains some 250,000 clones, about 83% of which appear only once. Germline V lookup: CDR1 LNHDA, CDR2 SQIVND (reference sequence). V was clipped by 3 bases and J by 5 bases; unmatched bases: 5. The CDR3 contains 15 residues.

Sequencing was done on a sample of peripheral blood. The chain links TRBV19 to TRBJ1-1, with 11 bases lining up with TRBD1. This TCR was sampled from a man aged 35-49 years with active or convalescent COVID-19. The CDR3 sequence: CASSMTDRGRTEAFF. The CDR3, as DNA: TGTGCCAGTAGTATGACGGACAGGGGGCGGACTGAAGCTTTCTTT.